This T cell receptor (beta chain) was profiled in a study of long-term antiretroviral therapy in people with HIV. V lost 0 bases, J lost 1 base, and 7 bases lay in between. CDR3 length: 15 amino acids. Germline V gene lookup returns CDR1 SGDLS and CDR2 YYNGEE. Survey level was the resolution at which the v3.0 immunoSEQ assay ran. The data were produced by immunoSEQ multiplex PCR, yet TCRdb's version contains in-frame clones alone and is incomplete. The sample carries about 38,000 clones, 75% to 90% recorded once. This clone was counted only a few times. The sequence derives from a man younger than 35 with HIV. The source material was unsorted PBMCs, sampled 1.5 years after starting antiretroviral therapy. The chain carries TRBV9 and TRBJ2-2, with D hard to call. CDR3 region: CASSVVGRNTGELFF. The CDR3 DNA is TGTGCCAGCAGCGTAGTTGGGCGGAACACCGGGGAGCTGTTTTTT.